Shown below are 7 T cell receptor beta chains from a single sample sequenced in a study of T cell changes during pregnancy in multiple sclerosis. The method was immunoSEQ multiplex PCR; TCRdb's version includes in-frame clones alone and lacks a portion of them. The sample carries approximately 79,000 clones, 80% to 95% recorded once. Material: peripheral blood, obtained in the second trimester of pregnancy. All receptors derive from a female donor in good health, enrolled as a control in a pregnancy study.

V gene TRBV6-5 combines with J gene TRBJ2-1; 7 bases align to TRBD2. Germline assignment: CDR1 MNHEY and CDR2 SVGAGI. The trim removed 7 bases at V and 4 bases at J, leaving 7 bases unmatched. This CDR3 contains 14 residues. DNA of the CDR3: TGTGCCAGCACCCCGGCTAGCGGTTACAATGAGCAGTTCTTC. This encodes CASTPASGYNEQFF.

The rearrangement uses TRBV4-2 and TRBJ2-1, with TRBD2 identical over 9 bases. CDR3 size: 16 residues. Germline V lookup: CDR1 LGHNA, CDR2 YNFKEQ. V dropped 0 bases and J dropped 10; count of bases not matched to a gene: 10. The DNA of the CDR3 is TGTGCCAGCAGCCAAGAGGTTGCGGGGGGGCCCGGGGAGCAGTTCTTC. This encodes CASSQEVAGGPGEQFF.

This clone was detected only once. This chain uses TRBV5-1 with TRBJ2-5; tentative D call: TRBD1 (6 bases). In germline, CDR1 is SGHRS, CDR2 YFSETQ. This CDR3 is 14 amino acids long. V was cut by 4 bases and J by 4 bases, with 14 bases left in between. The CDR3 sequence is CASSGRGRGETQYF. The CDR3 DNA follows: TGCGCCAGCAGCGGTCGAGGCAGGGGAGAGACCCAGTACTTC.

This clone appeared once. The chain links TRBV7-2 to TRBJ2-1, with D maybe TRBD2 (5 bases). This CDR3 spans 14 amino acids. Germline V gene lookup returns CDR1 SGHTA and CDR2 FQGNSA. Trimming left V 4 bases short and J 9 bases short, with 16 bases between. The CDR3 sequence: CASSSSGLLGEQFF. The CDR3 region has the DNA TGTGCCAGCAGCTCAAGCGGTCTTCTTGGTGAGCAGTTCTTC.

The chain carries TRBV27 and TRBJ1-1; D is perhaps TRBD1 (5 bases). Trimming removed 2 bases at V and 2 bases at J, with 15 bases between. This CDR3 is built from 16 residues. The germline V gene has CDR1 MNHEY and CDR2 SMNVEV (reference sequence). The CDR3 bases are TGTGCCAGCAGTTTACAGGGTCCTGGGGCCAACACTGAAGCTTTCTTT. Translated, it gives CASSLQGPGANTEAFF.

The genes are TRBV6-1 and TRBJ1-2, with 10 bases aligning to TRBD1. The CDR3 spans 14 residues. Germline CDR1 MNHNS, CDR2 SASEGT. V shed 4 bases, J shed 3 bases, and the junction held 2 bases outside the gene matches. The CDR3, as DNA: TGTGCCAGCAGTGGGGACAGGGGAGACTATGGCTACACCTTC. Translating it yields CASSGDRGDYGYTF.

The gene calls are TRBV19 and TRBJ1-2; maybe TRBD1 (5 bases). Per the germline V gene, CDR1 is LNHDA and CDR2 is SQIVND (reference sequence). The CDR3 runs to 13 residues. Trimming cost V 8 bases and J 1 base, with 11 bases left between them. The CDR3 bases are TGTGCCAGTGCGGGGGACTTTAACTATGGCTACACCTTC. Its translation: CASAGDFNYGYTF.